These T cell receptor beta chains were read from a single sample in a study of molecular identifiers for immune sequencing clone quantification. TCRdb re-derived calls from the PCR reads in MiXCR, one entry per CDR3 protein. The sample includes some 320,000 distinct CDR3 sequences, about a fifth of them seen just once. The sample taken for sequencing was naive CD8+ T cells from blood, with Jurkat cell RNA spiked in. All receptors come from a human donor in good health. Some libraries in this study had Jurkat cell RNA spiked in. Both conserved end residues are trimmed from each CDR3.

>TRBV27|TRBJ2-3
ASSPGTSGSINTDTQY
>TRBV7-9|TRBJ1-6
ASSLVSGDRYNSPLH
>TRBV6-6|TRBJ1-1
ASEVAEYTEAF
>TRBV4-3|TRBJ1-1
ASSQDLWRPTEAF
>TRBV13|TRBJ2-1
ASGPPAGSSYNEQF
>TRBV7-9|TRBJ1-2
ASSSDRDFYGYT
>TRBV25-1|TRBJ2-3
ASSGLAVSDTQY
>TRBV7-9|TRBJ1-5
ASSSRDRVGPQH
>TRBV28|TRBJ1-3
ASSQDRRGNTIY
>TRBV4-3|TRBJ1-1
ASSQDMAGGTEAF
>TRBV12-5|TRBJ2-4
ASGLYGANIQY
>TRBV12-3/TRBV12-4|TRBJ1-1
ASNGADRMNTEAF
>TRBV14|TRBJ2-3
ASSRGAYSSTDTQY
>TRBV6-2/TRBV6-3|TRBJ2-7
ASSSRQVGGYEQY
>TRBV10-3|TRBJ1-1
AINQLGPSNTEAF
>TRBV28|TRBJ2-1
ASSPATGPTYNEQF
>TRBV28|TRBJ2-7
ASRNSAYEQY
>TRBV18|TRBJ2-3
ASSPNRMGSTDTQY
>TRBV6-1|TRBJ1-1
ASSESPLNTEAF
>TRBV13|TRBJ1-1
ASSLVGARGNTEAL